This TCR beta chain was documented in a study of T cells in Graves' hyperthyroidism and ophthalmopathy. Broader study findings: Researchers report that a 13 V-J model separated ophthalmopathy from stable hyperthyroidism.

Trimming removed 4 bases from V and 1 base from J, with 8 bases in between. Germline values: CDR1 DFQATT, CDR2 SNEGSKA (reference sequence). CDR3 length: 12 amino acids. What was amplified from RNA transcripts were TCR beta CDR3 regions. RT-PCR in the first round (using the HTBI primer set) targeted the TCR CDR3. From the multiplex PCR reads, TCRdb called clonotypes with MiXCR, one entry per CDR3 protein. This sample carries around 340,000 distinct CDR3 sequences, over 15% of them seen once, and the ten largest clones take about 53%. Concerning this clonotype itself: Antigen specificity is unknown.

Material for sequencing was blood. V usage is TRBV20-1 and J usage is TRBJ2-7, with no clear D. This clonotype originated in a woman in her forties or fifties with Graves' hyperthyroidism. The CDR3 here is CSAIKESYEQYF. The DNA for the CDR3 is TGCAGTGCTATCAAAGAATCCTACGAGCAGTACTTC.